Following are 17 T cell receptor beta chains from one sample sequenced in a study of shared clonotypes between healthy human individuals. Naive CD8 cells lacked CD45RO and underwent positive selection for CCR7, leaving out terminally differentiated effector memory CD45RA+ cells. Here immunoSEQ multiplex PCR was the method, and the copy in TCRdb shows in-frame clones only, minus some. The sample carries about 1,800,000 clones, approximately 95% recorded once. Material: naive CD8+ T cells sorted from blood. Receptors were obtained from a young man in good health.

The J gene is TRBJ2-1, the V gene TRBV7-3, with TRBD2 as a possible D gene (5 bases). The CDR3 consists of 14 residues. Germline lookup yields CDR1 SGHTA and CDR2 FQGTGA. V lost 5 bases and J 5 bases, leaving 13 bases between the germline ends. The CDR3 DNA reads as TGTGCCAGCAGCGCCGACGGAGCGGACAATGAGCAGTTCTTC. It specifies CASSADGADNEQFF.

This clone was detected once. This chain connects TRBV7-9 to TRBJ2-3, with 7 bases identical to TRBD2. This CDR3 is 14 amino acids long. Per the germline V gene, CDR1 is SEHNR and CDR2 is FQNEAQ (reference sequence). V trimming: 4 bases; J trimming: 2 bases; junction bases outside the gene matches: 3. The CDR3, as DNA: TGTGCCAGCAGCTGGCTAGCGGACACAGATACGCAGTATTTT. This translates into CASSWLADTDTQYF.

The chain couples TRBV27 to TRBJ2-7; 7 nucleotides line up with TRBD1. Germline CDR1 and CDR2: MNHEY and SMNVEV (reference sequence). The trim removed 5 bases at V and 2 bases at J, leaving 12 bases unmatched. The CDR3 runs 16 residues. CDR3 bases: TGTGCCAGCAGTCCCCGGGCGAGGGGGCGCACCTACGAGCAGTACTTC. It codes for CASSPRARGRTYEQYF.

The CDR3, as DNA: TGCGCCAGCAGCCAGCCGGGACTAGCGGGCGGTGAGCAGTTCTTC. This translates into CASSQPGLAGGEQFF. The chain employs TRBV4-1 and TRBJ2-1; TRBD2 agrees at 12 bases. The germline V gene encodes CDR1 MGHRA and CDR2 YSYEKL. The CDR3 runs 15 residues. The junction had 6 bases not matched to a gene; V was cut back by 3 bases and J by 9 bases.

The chain combines TRBV2 with TRBJ2-3; 13 bases match TRBD2. The CDR3 totals 16 residues. The germline V gene encodes CDR1 SNHLY and CDR2 FYNNEI. The V segment lost 4 bases and the J segment 2 bases; nucleotides outside the gene matches: 3. CDR3 protein: CASSGGTSGDTDTQYF. The CDR3 DNA reads TGTGCCAGCAGTGGGGGGACTAGCGGGGACACAGATACGCAGTATTTT.

The rearrangement links TRBV4-1 to TRBJ2-1, with 11 bases matching TRBD2. CDR1 MGHRA and CDR2 YSYEKL come from the germline V gene. CDR3 length: 21 residues. The V and J ends lost 2 bases and 2 bases, in that order; junction bases with no gene match: 17. CDR3 amino acids: CASSQTPGTSGGQPPYNEQFF. CDR3 sequence (DNA): TGCGCCAGCAGCCAAACCCCCGGCACTAGCGGGGGACAACCTCCCTACAATGAGCAGTTCTTC.

This chain uses TRBV5-1 with TRBJ2-1, with TRBD1 as a possible D gene (5 bases). Germline V lookup: CDR1 SGHRS, CDR2 YFSETQ. This CDR3 has 13 amino acids. Trimming took 6 bases from V and 15 from J, leaving 22 bases between them. The CDR3 region has the DNA TGCGCCAGCAACCAACCCGACAGTTATCGTCTGTTCTTC. Translation gives CASNQPDSYRLFF.

The chain joins TRBV9 to TRBJ2-2; no clear D. Between the trimmed V and J ends, which lost 0 bases and 3 bases, there was a span of 9 bases. CDR1 and CDR2 from the germline V gene are SGDLS and YYNGEE. The CDR3 is 15 residues long. The CDR3 region is CASSVDGAHTGELFF. CDR3 coding DNA: TGTGCCAGCAGCGTAGACGGCGCTCACACCGGGGAGCTGTTTTTT.

Written as DNA, the CDR3 is TGTGCCAGCAGACCTAGCGGGAGTACGCACGAGCAGTACTTC. Protein: CASRPSGSTHEQYF. The rearrangement uses TRBV7-6 and TRBJ2-7; 10 bases line up with TRBD2. Germline CDR1 and CDR2: SGHVS and FNYEAQ. There are 14 residues in the CDR3. V was pared by 6 bases and J by 5 bases, with 7 bases of the junction left unmatched.

J is TRBJ2-1 and V is TRBV27, with 11 bases lining up with TRBD2. Germline loops: CDR1 MNHEY, CDR2 SMNVEV (reference sequence). This CDR3 is 17 amino acids long. Germline trimming cut 5 bases from V and 8 bases from J; bases unmatched to any gene: 14. The CDR3 DNA is TGTGCCAGCAGTCCCCGAGGTAGCGGGGGGGCCGGCGATGAGCAGTTCTTC. It translates to CASSPRGSGGAGDEQFF.

This chain uses TRBV11-2 with TRBJ2-2, with D maybe TRBD2 (5 bases). Germline CDR1 reads SGHAT; CDR2 reads FQNNGV. V was pared by 1 base and J by 5 bases, with 8 bases between. CDR3 length: 14 residues. CDR3 bases: TGTGCCAGCAGCTTAGTAGGCGGGACCGGGGAGCTGTTTTTT. It is translated as CASSLVGGTGELFF.

The chain combines TRBV5-1 with TRBJ1-1; a possible D gene is TRBD1 (6 bases). Trimming stripped 4 bases from V and 1 base from J, with 14 bases between. Germline-derived CDR1 and CDR2 are SGHRS and YFSETQ. The CDR3 contains 15 residues. CDR3 sequence (DNA): TGCGCCAGCAGCAGGAACAGGGCGCGGAACACTGAAGCTTTCTTT. This translates into CASSRNRARNTEAFF.

This chain connects TRBV27 to TRBJ2-7; D unresolved. V was trimmed by 5 bases and J by 1 base, leaving 18 bases between them. The CDR3 has 16 residues. Germline CDR1 and CDR2: MNHEY and SMNVEV (reference sequence). This CDR3 reads CASSTTTPGESYEQYF. The CDR3 DNA follows: TGTGCCAGCAGTACCACGACACCAGGAGAGTCCTACGAGCAGTACTTC.

This clone was observed a single time. The chain couples TRBV6-6 to TRBJ2-5; D is undetermined. Between the trimmed V and J ends, which lost 5 bases and 3 bases, there was a span of 16 bases. Germline V gene lookup returns CDR1 MNHNY and CDR2 SVGAGI (reference sequence). The CDR3 runs to 15 residues. CDR3 bases: TGTGCCAGCAGTCAGATCGGCGGCGAGGAAGAGACCCAGTACTTC. Encoded protein: CASSQIGGEEETQYF.

The CDR3 region is CASSLLLVGATEAFF. CDR3 sequence (DNA): TGTGCCAGCAGCTTACTTCTGGTGGGGGCCACTGAAGCTTTCTTT. The gene calls are TRBV11-1 and TRBJ1-1, with D maybe TRBD1 (6 bases). V was cut by 2 bases and J by 4 bases, with 14 bases left in between. Looked up from germline, CDR1 is SGHAT and CDR2 is FQDESV (reference sequence). The length of the CDR3 is 15 residues.

The rearrangement links TRBV7-2 to TRBJ2-2; D perhaps matches TRBD2 (6 bases). The CDR3 totals 16 residues. Looked up from germline, CDR1 is SGHTA and CDR2 is FQGNSA. V lost 2 bases to trimming and J lost 5 bases, with 15 bases between them. Here the CDR3 reads CASSLTGGVGTGELFF. The DNA for the CDR3 is TGTGCCAGCAGCTTAACGGGCGGGGTAGGGACCGGGGAGCTGTTTTTT.

This clone was found a few times. The chain links TRBV28 to TRBJ1-6; unclear D gene. The CDR3 totals 13 residues. V was shortened by 8 bases and J by 8 bases, with 13 bases between the two germline ends. CDR1 and CDR2 (germline): MDHEN, SYDVKM. The CDR3 DNA follows: TGTGCCAGCCAGGACCCAAGGGATTCACCCCTCCACTTT. This codes for CASQDPRDSPLHF.